This T cell receptor (beta chain) emerged from a study of identical twins' blood T cells. Study-wide background: About six alpha and about 6 beta libraries together yielded 50 million or so reads. Study-level points and caveats: Top TCRbeta clonotypes were shared more with twin than unrelated donors. Shared CDR3 clonotype counts between two donors mainly tracked the product of their cloneset sizes, twins included.

A word on this clonotype: Its antigen is still unknown.

Trimming shortened V by 6 bases and J by 3 bases, and 17 bases separated the two germline ends. Germline V CDR1 and CDR2: PRHDT, FYEKMQ (reference sequence). The CDR3 is 16 residues long. TCR cDNA libraries were made from RNA using a previously described, modified protocol. TCRdb processed the 5' RACE reads anew with MiXCR; each CDR3 protein has one entry. The sample consists of hundreds of thousands of distinct CDR3 sequences, 28% of them appearing once. This chain joins TRBV13 and TRBJ1-4; D not resolved. The origin of this receptor is a woman aged 18 to 55 in good health. The sample comprised PBMCs. CDR3 nucleotide sequence: TGTGCCAGCAGGCCCGCTAAGTGGCAGTCTAATGAAAAACTGTTTTTT. Protein: CASRPAKWQSNEKLFF.